These T cell receptor beta chains were read from a single sample in a study of shared clonotypes between healthy human individuals. Only in-frame clones appear in the TCRdb table, and some are missing; sequencing was by immunoSEQ multiplex PCR. This sample yields about 1.4 million clones, of which roughly 96% are seen a single time; roughly 1.2% belongs to the top ten. Input material: naive CD4+ T cells sorted from blood. The receptor source for this set is a man between 25 and 39 years old in good health. Both conserved end residues are part of each CDR3. A D gene is named only where the DNA matches it firmly. Clone size is stated in some rows and not others, as once, few, many or a class when expanded.

size: NA; J: TRBJ2-3; V: TRBV18; D: TRBD2; CDR3: CASSPMGLAGVVDTQYF; DNA: TGTGCCAGCTCACCAATGGGACTAGCGGGAGTCGTAGATACGCAGTATTTT
size: NA; J: TRBJ2-7; V: TRBV10-3; D: TRBD2; CDR3: CATVSSGGHEQYF; DNA: TGTGCCACCGTTAGCAGCGGGGGCCACGAGCAGTACTTC
size: NA; J: TRBJ2-7; V: TRBV29-1; D: NA; CDR3: CSTALARDYEQYF; DNA: TGCAGCACCGCCCTAGCGAGAGACTACGAGCAGTACTTC
size: NA; J: TRBJ2-4; V: TRBV6-1; D: NA; CDR3: CASSPAGLENIQYF; DNA: TGTGCCAGCAGCCCAGCAGGATTGGAAAACATTCAGTACTTC
size: NA; J: TRBJ1-1; V: TRBV10-1; D: NA; CDR3: CASSPTGSRAFF; DNA: TGCGCCAGCAGCCCGACAGGTTCACGAGCTTTCTTT
size: NA; J: TRBJ2-7; V: TRBV7-2; D: NA; CDR3: CASSLLDGLNEQYF; DNA: TGTGCCAGCAGCTTACTAGACGGCCTAAACGAGCAGTACTTC
size: NA; J: TRBJ2-7; V: TRBV7-9; D: NA; CDR3: CAPRTEYCEQYF; DNA: TGTGCCCCCAGGACAGAATACTGCGAGCAGTACTTC
size: NA; J: TRBJ2-3; V: TRBV9; D: TRBD2; CDR3: CASSYDSGIDTDTQYF; DNA: TGTGCCAGCAGCTACGATAGCGGGATCGACACAGATACGCAGTATTTT
size: NA; J: TRBJ2-7; V: TRBV10-2; D: TRBD1; CDR3: CASRPPGQGPYEQYF; DNA: TGCGCCAGCAGGCCGCCGGGACAGGGCCCCTACGAGCAGTACTTC
size: NA; J: TRBJ2-7; V: TRBV4-2; D: TRBD2; CDR3: CASRAEDLAVYEQYF; DNA: TGTGCCAGCAGGGCAGAAGATCTAGCGGTCTACGAGCAGTACTTC
size: NA; J: TRBJ2-5; V: TRBV18; D: TRBD1; CDR3: CASSQRQGAGDASETQYF; DNA: TGTGCCAGCTCACAGAGACAGGGGGCGGGAGATGCATCTGAGACCCAGTACTTC
size: once; J: TRBJ1-1; V: TRBV25-1; D: NA; CDR3: CASTTQGNTEAFF; DNA: TGTGCCAGCACTACACAGGGGAACACTGAAGCTTTCTTT
size: NA; J: TRBJ2-1; V: TRBV6-5; D: NA; CDR3: CASSYSGDTYNEQFF; DNA: TGTGCCAGCAGTTACTCAGGGGACACCTACAATGAGCAGTTCTTC
size: NA; J: TRBJ1-5; V: TRBV6-5; D: NA; CDR3: CATQRGPGHLQPQHF; DNA: TGTGCCACCCAGAGGGGTCCGGGACACCTACAGCCCCAGCATTTT
size: NA; J: TRBJ1-5; V: TRBV28; D: NA; CDR3: CASSLSQGTQPQHF; DNA: TGTGCCAGCAGTTTGTCGCAGGGTACCCAGCCCCAGCATTTT
size: NA; J: TRBJ1-1; V: TRBV5-4; D: TRBD1; CDR3: CASSGRDRGNTEAFF; DNA: TGTGCCAGCAGCGGGCGGGACAGAGGGAACACTGAAGCTTTCTTT
size: NA; J: TRBJ2-1; V: TRBV5-6; D: TRBD2; CDR3: CASSLGSGRIYNEQFF; DNA: TGTGCCAGCAGCTTGGGCAGCGGGAGGATTTACAATGAGCAGTTCTTC
size: once; J: TRBJ2-7; V: TRBV7-2; D: NA; CDR3: CASSFGGPIYEQYF; DNA: TGTGCCAGCAGCTTTGGAGGGCCCATCTACGAGCAGTACTTC
size: NA; J: TRBJ2-5; V: TRBV9; D: NA; CDR3: CASSVDTSETQYF; DNA: TGTGCCAGCAGCGTAGACACGTCTGAGACCCAGTACTTC
size: NA; J: TRBJ2-2; V: TRBV10-3; D: NA; CDR3: CAISRQEMNTGELFF; DNA: TGTGCCATCAGTAGACAGGAAATGAACACCGGGGAGCTGTTTTTT
size: NA; J: TRBJ1-2; V: TRBV7-2; D: NA; CDR3: CASSLVPNYGYTF; DNA: TGTGCCAGCAGCTTAGTCCCTAACTATGGCTACACCTTC
size: NA; J: TRBJ2-7; V: TRBV13; D: TRBD1; CDR3: CASGTGIRTYEQYF; DNA: TGTGCCAGCGGGACAGGAATAAGAACCTACGAGCAGTACTTC